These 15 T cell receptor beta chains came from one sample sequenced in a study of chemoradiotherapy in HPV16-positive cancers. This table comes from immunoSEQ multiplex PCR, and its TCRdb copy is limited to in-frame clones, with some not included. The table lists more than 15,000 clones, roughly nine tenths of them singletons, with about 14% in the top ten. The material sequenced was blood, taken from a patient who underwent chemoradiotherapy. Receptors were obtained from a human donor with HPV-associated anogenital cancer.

CDR3 bases: TGTGCCAACCCAATGAGGACAGCTGAAGCTTTCTTT. Residues: CANPMRTAEAFF. The chain recombines TRBV2 with TRBJ1-1; D may be TRBD1 (6 bases). The length of the CDR3 is 12 residues. Looked up from germline, CDR1 is SNHLY and CDR2 is FYNNEI. V lost 10 bases to trimming and J lost 6 bases, with 15 bases between them.

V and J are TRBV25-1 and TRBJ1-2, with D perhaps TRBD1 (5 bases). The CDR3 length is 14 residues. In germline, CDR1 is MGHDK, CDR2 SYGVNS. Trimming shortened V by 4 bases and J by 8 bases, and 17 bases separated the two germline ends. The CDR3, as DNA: TGTGCCAGCAGTGTTTCTTCGCAGGGCGGGGGCTACACCTTC. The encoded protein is CASSVSSQGGGYTF.

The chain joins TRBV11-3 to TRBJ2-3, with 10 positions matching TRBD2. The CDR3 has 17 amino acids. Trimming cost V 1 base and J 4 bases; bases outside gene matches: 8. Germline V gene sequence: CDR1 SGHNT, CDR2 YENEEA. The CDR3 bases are TGTGCCAGCAGCTTAGGACGGCAGCGGGGGGGTGCAGATACGCAGTATTTT. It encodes CASSLGRQRGGADTQYF.

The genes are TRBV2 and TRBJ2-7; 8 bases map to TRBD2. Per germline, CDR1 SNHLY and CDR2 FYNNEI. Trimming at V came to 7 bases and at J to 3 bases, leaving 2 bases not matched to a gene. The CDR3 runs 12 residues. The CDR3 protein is CASILAGYEQYF. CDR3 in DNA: TGTGCCAGCATTCTAGCGGGCTACGAGCAGTACTTC.

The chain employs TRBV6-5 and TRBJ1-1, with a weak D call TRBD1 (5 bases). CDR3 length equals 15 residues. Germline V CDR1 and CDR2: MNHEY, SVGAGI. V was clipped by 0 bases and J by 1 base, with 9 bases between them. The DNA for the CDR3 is TGTGCCAGCAGTTACTCTTGGACAAGGAACACTGAAGCTTTCTTT. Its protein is CASSYSWTRNTEAFF.

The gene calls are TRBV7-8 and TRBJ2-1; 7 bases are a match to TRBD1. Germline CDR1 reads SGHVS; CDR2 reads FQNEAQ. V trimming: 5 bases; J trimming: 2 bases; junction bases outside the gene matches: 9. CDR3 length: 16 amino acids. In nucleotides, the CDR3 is TGTGCCAGCAGCCCCGGACAGGCCCGAACCTACAATGAGCAGTTCTTC. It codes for CASSPGQARTYNEQFF.

The CDR3 bases are TGTGCCAGCAGCCAAGGACAGTTGAACACTGAAGCTTTCTTT. This sequence encodes CASSQGQLNTEAFF. The chain employs TRBV4-2 and TRBJ1-1; weak D call: TRBD1 (5 bases). Per germline, CDR1 LGHNA and CDR2 YNFKEQ. CDR3 length: 14 residues. Trimming removed 1 base from V and 0 bases from J, with 6 bases in between.

The CDR3 protein is CASGLVRGQGLSYEQYF. DNA of the CDR3: TGTGCTAGTGGTTTGGTACGTGGGCAGGGGCTCTCCTACGAGCAGTACTTC. The J gene is TRBJ2-7, the V gene TRBV12-5, with TRBD1 as a possible D gene (6 bases). The ends were cut back, 0 bases at V and 0 bases at J, with 15 bases in the middle. Germline CDR1 LGHNT, CDR2 FRNRAP. This CDR3 comprises 17 residues.

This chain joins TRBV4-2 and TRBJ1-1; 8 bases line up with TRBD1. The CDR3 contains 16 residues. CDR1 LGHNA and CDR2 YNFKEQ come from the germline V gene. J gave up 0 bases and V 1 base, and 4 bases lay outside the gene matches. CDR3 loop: CASSQGTGMMNTEAFF. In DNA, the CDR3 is TGTGCCAGCAGCCAAGGGACAGGGATGATGAACACTGAAGCTTTCTTT.

CDR3 region: CASSIQGAKNIQYF. In DNA form, the CDR3 reads TGTGCCAGTAGTATCCAGGGGGCCAAAAACATTCAGTACTTC. The rearrangement links TRBV19 to TRBJ2-4, with a weak D call TRBD1 (6 bases). Germline values: CDR1 LNHDA, CDR2 SQIVND (reference sequence). The CDR3 is 14 residues long. V dropped 3 bases and J dropped 1 base, with 7 bases sitting between them.

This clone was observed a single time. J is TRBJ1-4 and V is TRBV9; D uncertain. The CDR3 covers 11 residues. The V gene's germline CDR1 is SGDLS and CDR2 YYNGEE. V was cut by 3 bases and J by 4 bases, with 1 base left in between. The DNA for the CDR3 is TGTGCCAGCAGCGATAATGAAAAACTGTTTTTT. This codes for CASSDNEKLFF.

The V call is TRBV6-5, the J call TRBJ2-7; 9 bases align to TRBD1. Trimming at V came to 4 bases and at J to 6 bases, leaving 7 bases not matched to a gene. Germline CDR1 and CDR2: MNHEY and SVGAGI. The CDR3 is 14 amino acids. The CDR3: CASSFGQGPREQYF. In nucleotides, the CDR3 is TGTGCCAGCAGTTTCGGACAGGGGCCTCGCGAGCAGTACTTC.

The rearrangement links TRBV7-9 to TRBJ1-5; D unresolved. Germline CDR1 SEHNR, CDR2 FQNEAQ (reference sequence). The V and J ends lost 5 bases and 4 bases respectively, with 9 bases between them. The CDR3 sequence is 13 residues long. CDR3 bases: TGTGCCAGCAGCCTTAATACAAATCAGCCCCAGCATTTT. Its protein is CASSLNTNQPQHF.

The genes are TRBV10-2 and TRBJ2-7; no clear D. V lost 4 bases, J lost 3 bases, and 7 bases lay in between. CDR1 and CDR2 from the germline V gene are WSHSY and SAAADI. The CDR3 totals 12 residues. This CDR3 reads CASSVSFYEQYF. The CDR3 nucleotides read TGCGCCAGCAGTGTTAGTTTCTACGAGCAGTACTTC.

The DNA of the CDR3 is TGTGCCAGCAGCCCCAATAGACAGGGGGCCTATGGCTACACCTTC. This encodes CASSPNRQGAYGYTF. The rearrangement links TRBV7-8 to TRBJ1-2; 10 bases are shared with TRBD1. The CDR3 is 15 residues long. Losses at the gene ends were 5 bases for V and 4 bases for J; bases not matched to a gene: 7. CDR1 SGHVS and CDR2 FQNEAQ come from the germline V gene. Variable domain in full (rest from reference TRBV7-8 and TRBJ1-2): GAGVSQSPRYKVAKRGQDVALRCDPISGHVSLFWYQQALGQGPEFLTYFQNEAQLDKSGLPSDRFFAERPEGSVSTLKIQRTQQEDSAVYLCASSPNRQGAYGYTFGSGTRLTVV.